This entry lists 31 T cell receptor beta chains sequenced from one sample in a study of cytomegalovirus exposure and HLA in healthy donors. 60 Vbeta and 13 Jbeta primers were used in PCR. Method: immunoSEQ multiplex PCR; TCRdb's copy keeps in-frame clones and lacks some. The data show over 100,000 clones, with 55% to 75% seen just once and around 4.2% held by the top ten. Sequenced: PBMCs. These receptors were obtained from a man aged 45-65 years in good health and CMV-seropositive.

This chain uses TRBV7-9 with TRBJ1-5; 8 bases are shared with TRBD1. CDR1 is SEHNR and CDR2 is FQNEAQ in the germline V gene (reference sequence). This CDR3 has 16 residues. V lost 3 bases and J lost 3; bases outside the gene matches: 7. The CDR3 DNA follows: TGTGCCAGCAGCTTGGGCAGGGGGCTGAACAATCAGCCCCAGCATTTT. This codes for CASSLGRGLNNQPQHF.

This clone has just a few counts. This chain joins TRBV7-2 and TRBJ2-3; the D is unclear. The V end was cut by 5 bases, the J end by 5 bases, with 11 bases between. The length of the CDR3 is 13 residues. CDR1 is SGHTA, CDR2 FQGNSA, per germline. CDR3 loop: CASSITSGDTQYF. The CDR3, as DNA: TGTGCCAGCAGCATAACTTCGGGAGATACGCAGTATTTT.

This chain links TRBV7-2 with TRBJ1-2; the D is unclear. Germline values: CDR1 SGHTA, CDR2 FQGNSA. Trimming took off 2 bases at V and 2 bases at J, with 12 bases between the two ends. CDR3 length: 15 residues. The CDR3 loop reads CASSLTGTSNYGYTF. The DNA for the CDR3 is TGTGCCAGCAGCTTAACGGGCACTAGCAACTATGGCTACACCTTC.

Only a few counts were recorded for this clone. The chain has TRBV4-1 and TRBJ2-1; D not certain. The CDR3 covers 14 residues. Trimming took 0 bases from V and 9 from J, leaving 12 bases between them. Per germline, CDR1 MGHRA and CDR2 YSYEKL. CDR3 DNA: TGCGCCAGCAGCCAAGATTCGAGGAGTCTTGAGCAGTTCTTC. Its protein is CASSQDSRSLEQFF.

The chain employs TRBV28 and TRBJ2-7; 8 bases map to TRBD1. The CDR3 has 15 amino acids. The ends lost 3 bases at V and 3 bases at J; junction bases unmatched: 7. CDR1 is MDHEN, CDR2 SYDVKM, per germline. CDR3 nucleotide sequence: TGTGCCAGCAGTTTCCTGGACAGGGCTATCTACGAGCAGTACTTC. It translates to CASSFLDRAIYEQYF.

This chain joins TRBV5-1 and TRBJ2-2, with a weak D call TRBD2 (5 bases). Deletions cut 0 bases from V and 7 bases from J, with 7 bases between. Germline CDR1 SGHRS, CDR2 YFSETQ. CDR3 length: 13 residues. Written as DNA, the CDR3 is TGCGCCAGCAGCTTGGCCGGGGTCGGGGAGCTGTTTTTT. As protein: CASSLAGVGELFF.

V and J are TRBV19 and TRBJ1-2; 7 nucleotides align to TRBD1. This CDR3 contains 15 residues. V gave up 3 bases and J gave up 2 bases; unmatched junction bases: 6. Germline V gene lookup returns CDR1 LNHDA and CDR2 SQIVND (reference sequence). CDR3 loop: CASSIQGQHNYGYTF. In DNA form, the CDR3 reads TGTGCCAGTAGTATCCAGGGACAGCACAACTATGGCTACACCTTC.

The chain is built from TRBV6-5 and TRBJ1-1; tentative D call: TRBD1 (6 bases). Trimming removed 6 bases from V and 3 bases from J, with 17 bases in between. The CDR3 sequence is 15 residues long. CDR1 is MNHEY and CDR2 is SVGAGI in the germline V gene. The CDR3 DNA reads TGTGCCAGCAGGCACTCACAGGGAAAGGACACTGAAGCTTTCTTT. Translating gives CASRHSQGKDTEAFF.

The genes are TRBV6-1 and TRBJ1-2; 7 positions agree with TRBD1. The germline CDR1 and CDR2 sequences are MNHNS and SASEGT. Germline trimming cut 7 bases from V and 0 bases from J; bases unmatched to any gene: 8. The CDR3 contains 15 residues. CDR3 residues: CASNPSGGPNYGYTF. The CDR3 bases are TGTGCCAGCAACCCTTCAGGGGGACCTAACTATGGCTACACCTTC.

This clone was detected only a few times. This sequence joins TRBV6-5 and TRBJ1-1; D might be TRBD1 (6 bases). V gave up 7 bases and J gave up 4 bases, with 13 bases separating them. The CDR3 spans 13 residues. Germline CDR1 is MNHEY and CDR2 is SVGAGI. This CDR3 is CASKSGVGTEAFF. The CDR3 nucleotides read TGTGCCAGCAAGTCAGGGGTAGGCACTGAAGCTTTCTTT.

As regards this clone: The junction departs from germline at one end; a sequencing error may be responsible. The genes are TRBV5-1 and TRBJ2-2; 8 nucleotides line up with TRBD2. The CDR3 runs to 17 residues. CDR1 and CDR2 (germline): SGHRS, YFSETQ. The CDR3 region has the DNA TGCGCCAGCAGCTTGGTGGCTAGCGGGTTTGGGGCCGGGGCGCTGTTTTTT. Residues: CASSLVASGFGAGALFF.

The genes are TRBV7-2 and TRBJ2-3, with 7 bases identical to TRBD1. The CDR3 contains 15 residues. V lost 5 bases to trimming and J lost 0 bases; unmatched junction nucleotides: 5. The germline gives CDR1 SGHTA, CDR2 FQGNSA. As DNA, the CDR3 is TGTGCCAGCAGCCGTGACAGGGTGAGCACAGATACGCAGTATTTT. Its translation is CASSRDRVSTDTQYF.

This sequence joins TRBV11-2 and TRBJ2-3; the match to TRBD2 covers 14 bases. CDR1 is SGHAT, CDR2 FQNNGV, per germline. The V gene end was trimmed by 5 bases and the J gene end by 7 bases; junction bases not matched to a gene: 5. The CDR3 is made up of 15 amino acids. The CDR3, as DNA: TGTGCCAGCAGCCGACTAGCGGGGGGGCCGAATACGCAGTATTTT. Amino acid sequence: CASSRLAGGPNTQYF.

This CDR3 is CASGLSAGGGETQYF. Here the CDR3 DNA reads TGTGCCAGCGGCTTATCTGCGGGAGGGGGAGAGACCCAGTACTTC. J is TRBJ2-5 and V is TRBV2; TRBD2 aligns across 9 bases. The CDR3 runs 15 residues. Germline values: CDR1 SNHLY, CDR2 FYNNEI. The V and J ends lost 8 bases and 4 bases, in that order; junction bases with no gene match: 11.

This chain joins TRBV27 and TRBJ1-6; D may be TRBD1 (5 bases). V was shortened by 11 bases and J by 3 bases, with 20 bases between the two germline ends. The CDR3 runs 16 residues. Germline V gene lookup returns CDR1 MNHEY and CDR2 SMNVEV (reference sequence). The CDR3 nucleotides read TGTGCCGCTCGGAGGGGTAACGGGGTCTATAATTCACCCCTCCACTTT. Encoded protein: CAARRGNGVYNSPLHF.

V usage is TRBV5-4 and J usage is TRBJ1-5; no clear D. V was shortened by 3 bases and J by 2 bases, with 6 bases between the two germline ends. The length of the CDR3 is 13 residues. Germline V gene lookup returns CDR1 SGHNT and CDR2 YYREEE (reference sequence). The CDR3 sequence: CASSSGGNQPQHF. CDR3 nucleotides: TGTGCCAGCAGCTCGGGAGGCAATCAGCCCCAGCATTTT.

The V and J genes are TRBV27 and TRBJ1-2, with 10 positions matching TRBD1. This CDR3 spans 12 amino acids. The V gene's germline CDR1 is MNHEY and CDR2 SMNVEV (reference sequence). V lost 10 bases and J lost 11; bases outside the gene matches: 10. CDR3 sequence: CATRGTGVVYTF. CDR3 in DNA: TGTGCCACCAGGGGGACAGGGGTAGTTTACACCTTC.

The rearrangement uses TRBV7-2 and TRBJ2-7, with D maybe TRBD1 (5 bases). Trimming removed 4 bases from V and 4 bases from J, with 11 bases in between. The length of the CDR3 is 13 residues. Germline lookup yields CDR1 SGHTA and CDR2 FQGNSA. The CDR3: CASSWGGSYEQYF. Written as DNA, the CDR3 is TGTGCCAGCAGCTGGGGCGGATCTTACGAGCAGTACTTC.

J is TRBJ2-1 and V is TRBV5-5; 8 bases match TRBD2. This CDR3 contains 15 residues. V lost 0 bases, J lost 4 bases, and 3 bases stayed unmatched. Germline V gives CDR1 SGHKS, CDR2 YYEKEE (reference sequence). The CDR3, as DNA: TGTGCCAGCAGCTTGGCGGCTAGCGGGTACAATGAGCAGTTCTTC. Encoded protein: CASSLAASGYNEQFF. Variable domain in full (rest from reference TRBV5-5 and TRBJ2-1): DAGVTQSPTHLIKTRGQQVTLRCSPISGHKSVSWYQQVLGQGPQFIFQYYEKEERGRGNFPDRFSARQFPNYSSELNVNALLLGDSALYLCASSLAASGYNEQFFGPGTRLTVL.

The chain employs TRBV6-1 and TRBJ2-7; 11 nucleotides match TRBD2. The trim removed 5 bases at V and 1 base at J, leaving 1 base unmatched. The CDR3 sequence is 14 residues long. The germline V gene encodes CDR1 MNHNS and CDR2 SASEGT. The CDR3, as DNA: TGTGCCAGCAGTAGACTAGCGGGATCCTACGAGCAGTACTTC. As protein: CASSRLAGSYEQYF.

The rearrangement uses TRBV4-2 and TRBJ1-5; 11 bases are a match to TRBD1. The V gene end was trimmed by 1 base and the J gene end by 6 bases; junction bases not matched to a gene: 2. The CDR3 loop spans 15 amino acids. Germline V gives CDR1 LGHNA, CDR2 YNFKEQ. Written as DNA, the CDR3 is TGTGCCAGCAGCCAAGCCGGGACAGGGGGTCAGCCCCAGCATTTT. Residues: CASSQAGTGGQPQHF.

This clone was seen once. The chain links TRBV21-1 to TRBJ2-2; the D call in the table, TRBD1, was not verified against the DNA. TRBV21-1 is a recognized pseudogene. CDR3 length: 16 amino acids. For the CDR3, the DNA is TGTGCCAGCAGCAAAACAGGGACAATTTACACCGGGGAGCTGTTTTTT. Protein sequence: CASSKTGTIYTGELFF.

J is TRBJ2-3 and V is TRBV2; 7 positions agree with TRBD1. The germline CDR1 and CDR2 sequences are SNHLY and FYNNEI. The CDR3 is 17 amino acids. The V gene end was trimmed by 2 bases and the J gene end by 3 bases; junction bases not matched to a gene: 11. CDR3 coding DNA: TGTGCCAGCAGTGAATCTGGGGGACAGAGAAGGACAGATACGCAGTATTTT. Amino acids: CASSESGGQRRTDTQYF.

The CDR3 is CASSPNAGQGAGGKLFF. CDR3 sequence (DNA): TGTGCCAGCAGCCCCAACGCCGGACAGGGGGCCGGGGGAAAACTGTTTTTT. V and J are TRBV11-2 and TRBJ1-4; 11 bases are shared with TRBD1. Germline assignment: CDR1 SGHAT and CDR2 FQNNGV. The CDR3 loop spans 17 amino acids. Trimming took 5 bases from V and 10 from J; bases not matched to a gene: 15.

The chain has TRBV7-3 and TRBJ2-2; 8 nucleotides agree with TRBD1. This CDR3 spans 16 amino acids. J was trimmed by 4 bases and V by 4 bases; bases with no gene match: 8. Per the germline V gene, CDR1 is SGHTA and CDR2 is FQGTGA. CDR3 residues: CASSSQGARGTGELFF. The CDR3 bases are TGTGCCAGCAGCTCCCAGGGGGCGCGGGGCACCGGGGAGCTGTTTTTT.

The rearrangement joins TRBV6-1 to TRBJ1-6, with 7 bases that match TRBD1. CDR1 is MNHNS and CDR2 is SASEGT in the germline V gene. This CDR3 has 15 amino acids. V was pared by 6 bases and J by 6 bases, with 8 bases of the junction left unmatched. In DNA form, the CDR3 reads TGTGCCAGCAGGCCAAGGACAGGTTCTAATTCACCCCTCCACTTT. The encoded protein is CASRPRTGSNSPLHF.

The rearrangement joins TRBV13 to TRBJ2-1; 8 bases agree with TRBD2. After removal of 3 bases from V and 6 bases from J, the junction contained 1 base not matched to a gene. Germline V gene sequence: CDR1 PRHDT, CDR2 FYEKMQ (reference sequence). The CDR3 extends over 13 amino acids. CDR3 in amino acids: CASSFGTSNEQFF. In DNA, the CDR3 is TGTGCCAGCAGCTTTGGGACTAGCAATGAGCAGTTCTTC.

DNA for the CDR3: TGTGCCAGCAGTGACCTCCCGAGAAACGAGCAGTTCTTC. Protein product: CASSDLPRNEQFF. J is TRBJ2-1 and V is TRBV25-1; D unresolved. In germline, CDR1 is MGHDK, CDR2 SYGVNS. V was trimmed by 3 bases and J by 10 bases, leaving 13 bases between them. This CDR3 has 13 residues.

The genes are TRBV29-1 and TRBJ2-5, with 7 nucleotides matching TRBD1. The J call is doubtful: the DNA matches TRBJ2-7 better. The CDR3 loop spans 12 amino acids. CDR1 is SQVTM, CDR2 ANQGSEA, per germline. The CDR3 DNA reads as TGCAGCGTTGTGACTGACAGGGACGAGCAGTACTTC. Amino acid sequence: CSVVTDRDEQYF.

The chain joins TRBV6-1 to TRBJ2-3, with no clear D. Germline V gives CDR1 MNHNS, CDR2 SASEGT. The V end was cut by 1 base, the J end by 0 bases, with 8 bases between. The CDR3 consists of 15 residues. The CDR3 DNA reads as TGTGCCAGCAGTGAAGTCCTCTCTAGCACAGATACGCAGTATTTT. Its protein is CASSEVLSSTDTQYF.

To note about this clone: Different DNA sequences within this sample yield the same CDR3. The J gene is TRBJ2-7, the V gene TRBV2; perhaps TRBD1 as D (6 bases). Germline V gene sequence: CDR1 SNHLY, CDR2 FYNNEI. V was cut by 7 bases and J by 0 bases, with 13 bases left in between. CDR3 length equals 14 residues. This chain's CDR3 is CASKSGANSYEQYF. For the CDR3, the DNA is TGTGCCAGCAAATCAGGGGCAAACTCCTACGAGCAGTACTTC.